The source of this T cell receptor (beta chain) is a study of early T cells in non-severe SARS-CoV-2 infection. Study in general: Chains were not paired, and sequencing was done on bulk RNA from unsorted whole blood.

This CDR3 contains 12 residues. V was clipped by 7 bases and J by 9 bases; unmatched bases: 7. This clonotype was recorded a few times. No antigen is known for it. General observations from the study: A preference for anti-spike CD8 responses marked VDJdb matching, which missed private and CD4 specificities.

Individual cDNA molecules carried attached unique molecular identifiers. TCRdb redid the calling of the 5' RACE reads with MiXCR, one entry per CDR3 protein. The sample holds under 50,000 distinct CDR3 sequences, 23% seen once. The input for sequencing was whole blood, taken at baseline. The chain joins TRBV12-3 or TRBV12-4 to TRBJ2-7; 9 bases align to TRBD1. The clonotype was recovered from an adult who was a healthcare worker with PCR-confirmed SARS-CoV-2 infection or an uninfected control (not recorded which). The CDR3 DNA follows: TGTGCCAGCAACCTCGGGACAGGGTGGCAGTACTTC. This codes for CASNLGTGWQYF.